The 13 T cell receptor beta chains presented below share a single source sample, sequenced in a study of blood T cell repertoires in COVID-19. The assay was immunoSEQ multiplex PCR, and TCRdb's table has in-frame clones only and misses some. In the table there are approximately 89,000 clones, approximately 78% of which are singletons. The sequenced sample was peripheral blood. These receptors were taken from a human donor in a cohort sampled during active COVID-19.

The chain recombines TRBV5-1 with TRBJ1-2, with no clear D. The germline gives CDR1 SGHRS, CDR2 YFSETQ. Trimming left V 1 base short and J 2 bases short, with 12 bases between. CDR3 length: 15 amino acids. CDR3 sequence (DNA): TGCGCCAGCAGCTTGCTCGCAGGAAGCAACTATGGCTACACCTTC. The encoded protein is CASSLLAGSNYGYTF.

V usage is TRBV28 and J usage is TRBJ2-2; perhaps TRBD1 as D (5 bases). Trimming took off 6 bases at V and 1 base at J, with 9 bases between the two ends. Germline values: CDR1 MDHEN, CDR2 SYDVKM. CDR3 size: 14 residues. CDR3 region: CASSRGQNTGELFF. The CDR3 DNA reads TGTGCCAGCAGCCGTGGACAGAACACCGGGGAGCTGTTTTTT.

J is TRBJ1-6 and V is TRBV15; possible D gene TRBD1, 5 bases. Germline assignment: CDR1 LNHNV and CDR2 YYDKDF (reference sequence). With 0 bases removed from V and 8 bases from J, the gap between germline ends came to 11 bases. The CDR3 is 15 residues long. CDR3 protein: CATSRDLGPYSPLHF. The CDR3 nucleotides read TGTGCCACCAGCAGAGATCTGGGGCCTTATTCACCCCTCCACTTT.

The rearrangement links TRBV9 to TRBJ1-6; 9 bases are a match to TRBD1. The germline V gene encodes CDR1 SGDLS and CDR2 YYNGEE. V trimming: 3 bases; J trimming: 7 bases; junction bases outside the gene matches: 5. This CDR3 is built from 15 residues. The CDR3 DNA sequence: TGTGCCAGCAGCGGGCGGGACAGGGCCAATTCACCCCTCCACTTT. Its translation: CASSGRDRANSPLHF. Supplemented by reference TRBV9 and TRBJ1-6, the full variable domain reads DSGVTQTPKHLITATGQRVTLRCSPRSGDLSVYWYQQSLDQGLQFLIQYYNGEERAKGNILERFSAQQFPDLHSELNLSSLELGDSALYFCASSGRDRANSPLHFGNGTRLTVT.

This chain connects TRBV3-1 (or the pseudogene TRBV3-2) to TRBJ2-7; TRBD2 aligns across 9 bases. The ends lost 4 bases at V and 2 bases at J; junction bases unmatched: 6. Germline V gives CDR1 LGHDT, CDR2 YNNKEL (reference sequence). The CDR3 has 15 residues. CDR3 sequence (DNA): TGTGCCAGCAGCCCCTTTGCGGGGGGGACCTACGAGCAGTACTTC. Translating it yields CASSPFAGGTYEQYF.

The CDR3: CASSPRLAGGSFSRTDTQYF. CDR3 DNA: TGTGCCAGCAGCCCCCGACTAGCGGGGGGCTCCTTCTCACGGACAGATACGCAGTATTTT. This chain links TRBV4-2 with TRBJ2-3; 13 nucleotides match TRBD2. Germline V CDR1 and CDR2: LGHNA, YNFKEQ. The CDR3 totals 20 residues. V lost 4 bases and J lost 3; bases outside the gene matches: 16.

CDR3 in DNA: TGCGCCAGCAGCCAAGAAAGGGGCTACTCCTACGAGCAGTACTTC. It encodes CASSQERGYSYEQYF. The V call is TRBV4-3, the J call TRBJ2-7, with D tentatively TRBD1 (5 bases). Germline values: CDR1 LGHNA, CDR2 YSLEER. The CDR3 totals 15 residues. With 0 bases removed from V and 0 bases from J, the gap between germline ends came to 9 bases.

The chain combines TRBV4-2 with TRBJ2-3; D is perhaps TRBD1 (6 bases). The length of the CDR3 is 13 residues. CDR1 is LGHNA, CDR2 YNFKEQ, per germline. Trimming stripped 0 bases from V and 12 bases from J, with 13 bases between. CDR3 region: CASSQDRDTAQYF. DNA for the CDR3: TGTGCCAGCAGCCAAGATCGGGACACTGCCCAGTATTTT.

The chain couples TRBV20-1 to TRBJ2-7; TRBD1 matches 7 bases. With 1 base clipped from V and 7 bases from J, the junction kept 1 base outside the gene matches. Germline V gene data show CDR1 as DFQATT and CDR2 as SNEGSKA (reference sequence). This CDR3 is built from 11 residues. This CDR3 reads CSARGRGEQYF. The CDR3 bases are TGCAGTGCTAGAGGCAGGGGGGAGCAGTACTTC.

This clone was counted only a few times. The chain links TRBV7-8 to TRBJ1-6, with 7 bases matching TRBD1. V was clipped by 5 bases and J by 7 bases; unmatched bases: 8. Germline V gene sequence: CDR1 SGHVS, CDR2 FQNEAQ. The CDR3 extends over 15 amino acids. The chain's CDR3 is CASSPWDRANSPLHF. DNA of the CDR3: TGTGCCAGCAGCCCATGGGACAGAGCAAATTCACCCCTCCACTTT.

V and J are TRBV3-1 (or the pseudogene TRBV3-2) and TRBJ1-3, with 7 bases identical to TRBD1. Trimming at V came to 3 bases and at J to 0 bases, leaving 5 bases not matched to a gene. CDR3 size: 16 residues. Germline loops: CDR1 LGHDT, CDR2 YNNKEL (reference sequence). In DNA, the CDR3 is TGTGCCAGCAGCCAGTCAGGGGGAGGCTCTGGAAACACCATATATTTT. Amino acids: CASSQSGGGSGNTIYF.

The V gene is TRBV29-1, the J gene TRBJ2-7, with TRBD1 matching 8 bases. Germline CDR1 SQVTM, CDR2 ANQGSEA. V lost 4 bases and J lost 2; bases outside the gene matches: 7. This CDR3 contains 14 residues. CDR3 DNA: TGCAGCGTTGGTCCACGGACAGGGCCCTACGAGCAGTACTTC. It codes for CSVGPRTGPYEQYF.

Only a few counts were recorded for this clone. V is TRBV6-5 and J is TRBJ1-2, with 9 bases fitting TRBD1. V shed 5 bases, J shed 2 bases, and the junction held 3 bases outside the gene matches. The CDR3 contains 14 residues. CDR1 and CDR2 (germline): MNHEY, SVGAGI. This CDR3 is CASSTGTGNYGYTF. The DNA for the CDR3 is TGTGCCAGCAGTACCGGGACAGGGAACTATGGCTACACCTTC.